The 17 T cell receptor beta chains presented below share a single source sample, sequenced in a study of early T cells in non-severe SARS-CoV-2 infection. TCRdb used MiXCR to reprocess the 5' RACE reads, holding one entry per CDR3 protein. The sample lists 85,000 to 90,000 distinct CDR3 sequences, 11% to 15% occurring once. The sample taken for sequencing was whole blood. The origin of the receptors is an adult who was a healthcare worker with PCR-confirmed SARS-CoV-2 infection or an uninfected control (not recorded which).

Only a few counts were recorded for this clonotype. The CDR3 protein is CASSEVSAGNTIYF. DNA for the CDR3: TGTGCCAGCAGTGAAGTTTCAGCTGGAAACACCATATATTTT. The V and J genes are TRBV6-1 and TRBJ1-3, with D hard to call. This CDR3 spans 14 amino acids. The germline V gene encodes CDR1 MNHNS and CDR2 SASEGT. V gave up 1 base and J gave up 2 bases, with 6 bases separating them.

The table lists this clonotype with a few counts. V is TRBV29-1 and J is TRBJ1-1; tentatively, D is TRBD1 (5 bases). Germline V CDR1 and CDR2: SQVTM, ANQGSEA. Trimming shortened V by 6 bases and J by 1 base, and 9 bases separated the two germline ends. This CDR3 spans 12 amino acids. The CDR3 here is CSVGRGNTEAFF. DNA of the CDR3: TGCAGCGTCGGAAGGGGGAACACTGAAGCTTTCTTT.

This clonotype was seen only a few times. In nucleotides, the CDR3 is TGCGCCAGCAGCGTTACAGGGGGCGTAAACACCGGGGAGCTGTTTTTT. Translated: CASSVTGGVNTGELFF. The V and J genes are TRBV5-1 and TRBJ2-2; 9 nucleotides align to TRBD1. Germline V gene sequence: CDR1 SGHRS, CDR2 YFSETQ. Germline trimming cut 4 bases from V and 2 bases from J; bases unmatched to any gene: 6. The CDR3 contains 16 residues.

This clonotype was seen ten or more times. The gene calls are TRBV20-1 and TRBJ2-7; D possibly corresponds to TRBD1 (6 bases). V lost 3 bases, J lost 0 bases, and 15 bases lay in between. Germline CDR1 reads DFQATT; CDR2 reads SNEGSKA (reference sequence). CDR3 length equals 15 residues. CDR3: CSASLAGTYSYEQYF. DNA of the CDR3: TGCAGTGCTAGTTTAGCCGGGACATACTCCTACGAGCAGTACTTC.

This clonotype was picked up a small number of times. The V call is TRBV21-1, the J call TRBJ1-2. TRBV21-1 is classified as a pseudogene. The CDR3 sequence is 11 residues long. This chain's CDR3 is CARIGDYGYTF. CDR3 coding DNA: TGTGCCAGAATTGGGGACTATGGCTACACCTTC.

This chain joins TRBV16 and TRBJ1-1, with 7 positions matching TRBD1. The CDR3 length is 13 residues. V gave up 4 bases and J gave up 7 bases; unmatched junction bases: 6. CDR1 and CDR2 (germline): KGHSY, FQNENV. Here the CDR3 DNA reads TGTGCCAGCAGCCCGACAGGGTACGGTGAAGCTTTCTTT. It encodes CASSPTGYGEAFF.

This clonotype was observed a handful of times. The chain employs TRBV5-4 and TRBJ1-2; the D gene is possibly TRBD1 (6 bases). CDR3 length: 14 amino acids. Germline-derived CDR1 and CDR2 are SGHNT and YYREEE (reference sequence). The V end was cut by 2 bases, the J end by 3 bases, with 11 bases between. CDR3 residues: CASSLGGRDYGYTF. In nucleotides, the CDR3 is TGTGCCAGCAGCTTAGGGGGACGAGACTATGGCTACACCTTC.

Many counts were recorded for this clonotype. The rearrangement links TRBV20-1 to TRBJ1-1, with TRBD1 as a possible D gene (6 bases). CDR1 is DFQATT, CDR2 SNEGSKA, per germline (reference sequence). The CDR3 is made up of 16 amino acids. V was clipped by 1 base and J by 0 bases, with 15 bases between them. The chain's CDR3 is CSARVGGQPLNTEAFF. For the CDR3, the DNA is TGCAGTGCTAGAGTGGGGGGACAACCTCTGAACACTGAAGCTTTCTTT.

V usage is TRBV29-1 and J usage is TRBJ2-7, with 8 bases identical to TRBD2. Germline CDR1 and CDR2: SQVTM and ANQGSEA. J was trimmed by 2 bases and V by 1 base; bases with no gene match: 4. This CDR3 comprises 14 residues. The CDR3 DNA sequence: TGCAGCGTTGAAGTCCAAGCGGGGGCCTACGAGCAGTACTTC. Its protein is CSVEVQAGAYEQYF.

The chain links TRBV20-1 to TRBJ2-3, with 9 positions matching TRBD2. The V gene end was trimmed by 6 bases and the J gene end by 8 bases; junction bases not matched to a gene: 9. Germline CDR1 DFQATT, CDR2 SNEGSKA (reference sequence). The CDR3 loop spans 13 amino acids. The CDR3 sequence: CSAPGLARGTQYF. CDR3 coding DNA: TGCAGTGCCCCGGGACTAGCTCGAGGTACGCAGTATTTT.

This clonotype came up many times. The rearrangement uses TRBV2 and TRBJ1-1; D call uncertain. Trimming cost V 3 bases and J 7 bases, with 9 bases left between them. From germline, CDR1 is SNHLY and CDR2 FYNNEI. This CDR3 comprises 12 residues. The CDR3 DNA follows: TGTGCCAGCAGTGAGTCCGGGTTTGAAGCTTTCTTT. Its protein product is CASSESGFEAFF.

A few counts support this clonotype. This chain joins TRBV7-3 and TRBJ1-6; possibly TRBD1 for D (5 bases). Between the trimmed V and J ends, which lost 3 bases and 6 bases, there was a span of 9 bases. The CDR3 spans 14 residues. Germline-derived CDR1 and CDR2 are SGHTA and FQGTGA. For the CDR3, the DNA is TGTGCCAGCAGCTTCCAGGGAGGTAATTCACCCCTCCACTTT. Translated, it gives CASSFQGGNSPLHF.

This clonotype was detected many times. This chain joins TRBV5-1 and TRBJ2-7; the D gene is possibly TRBD2 (6 bases). V was shortened by 4 bases and J by 3 bases, with 14 bases between the two germline ends. Looked up from germline, CDR1 is SGHRS and CDR2 is YFSETQ. The CDR3 sequence is 14 residues long. Written as DNA, the CDR3 is TGCGCCAGCAGCATTATAGATAGCGGCTACGAGCAGTACTTC. Its protein product is CASSIIDSGYEQYF.

The V call is TRBV2, the J call TRBJ2-2; TRBD1 is a possible D gene (5 bases). This CDR3 has 14 residues. Trimming removed 10 bases at V and 2 bases at J, with 14 bases between. From germline, CDR1 is SNHLY and CDR2 FYNNEI. This chain's CDR3 is CANAQGLNTGELFF. The DNA of the CDR3 is TGTGCCAACGCCCAGGGCCTAAACACCGGGGAGCTGTTTTTT.

This clonotype showed up just a few times. The chain is built from TRBV11-3 and TRBJ2-7; D possibly corresponds to TRBD2 (6 bases). This CDR3 is 14 amino acids long. Looked up from germline, CDR1 is SGHNT and CDR2 is YENEEA. Trimming shortened V by 5 bases and J by 0 bases, and 11 bases separated the two germline ends. CDR3 nucleotides: TGTGCCAGCAGCCCCGGGAGAGCCTCCTACGAGCAGTACTTC. As protein: CASSPGRASYEQYF. Based on the CDR3 plus reference TRBV11-3 and TRBJ2-7, the full variable domain is EAGVVQSPRYKIIEKKQPVAFWCNPISGHNTLYWYLQNLGQGPELLIRYENEEAVDDSQLPKDRFSAERLKGVDSTLKIQPAELGDSAVYLCASSPGRASYEQYFGPGTRLTVT.

The table lists this clonotype with a few counts. The chain employs TRBV3-1 and TRBJ2-3; maybe TRBD1 (6 bases). Germline V gene sequence: CDR1 LGHDT, CDR2 YNNKEL (reference sequence). The CDR3 extends over 16 amino acids. V shed 5 bases and J shed 4 bases, with 19 bases lying between them. CDR3 region: CASSRRQDPPADTQYF. For the CDR3, the DNA is TGTGCCAGCAGCAGACGACAGGACCCCCCCGCAGATACGCAGTATTTT.

This clonotype was seen ten or more times. This chain joins TRBV3-1 and TRBJ2-7, with 9 bases aligning to TRBD1. Germline V gene sequence: CDR1 LGHDT, CDR2 YNNKEL (reference sequence). This CDR3 has 15 amino acids. Trimming cost V 1 base and J 5 bases; bases outside gene matches: 6. This CDR3 reads CASSQAGTGFNEQYF. In nucleotides, the CDR3 is TGTGCCAGCAGCCAAGCCGGGACAGGGTTCAACGAGCAGTACTTC.